This note documents a single T cell receptor beta chain sequence. Its cognate antigen is unknown. These data originate in a study of beta chain features in type 1 diabetes. On the study more broadly: 107,917,701 sorted cells were examined across all samples.

V shed 5 bases, J shed 2 bases, and the junction held 8 bases outside the gene matches. Germline CDR1 reads SNHLY; CDR2 reads FYNNEI. The CDR3 totals 15 residues. Study-level results: Resolution of whether HLA type affects TCRB rearrangement was not achieved here. Patients' naive, central memory and Treg TCRB repertoires seemed closer to one another than those of healthy donors.

Staining for CD45RO/CCR7/CD25/CD127/CD95/CD27 allowed sorting of CD4+ naive, central memory, regulatory and stem cell-like memory cells. All of the isolated RNA was reverse transcribed, so expressed TCRB transcripts were sequenced. The protocol was immunoSEQ multiplex PCR, while the TCRdb copy is restricted to in-frame clones and leaves out a portion. The sample carries more than 150,000 clones, about an eighth recorded once. The chain couples TRBV2 to TRBJ2-7; TRBD1 aligns across 8 bases. The sequencing sample was made of central memory CD4+ T cells from blood. This TCR was sampled from a woman aged 18-29 years in good health. CDR3 loop: CASSYDRGPTYEQYF. CDR3 DNA: TGTGCCAGCAGTTACGACAGGGGCCCGACCTACGAGCAGTACTTC.